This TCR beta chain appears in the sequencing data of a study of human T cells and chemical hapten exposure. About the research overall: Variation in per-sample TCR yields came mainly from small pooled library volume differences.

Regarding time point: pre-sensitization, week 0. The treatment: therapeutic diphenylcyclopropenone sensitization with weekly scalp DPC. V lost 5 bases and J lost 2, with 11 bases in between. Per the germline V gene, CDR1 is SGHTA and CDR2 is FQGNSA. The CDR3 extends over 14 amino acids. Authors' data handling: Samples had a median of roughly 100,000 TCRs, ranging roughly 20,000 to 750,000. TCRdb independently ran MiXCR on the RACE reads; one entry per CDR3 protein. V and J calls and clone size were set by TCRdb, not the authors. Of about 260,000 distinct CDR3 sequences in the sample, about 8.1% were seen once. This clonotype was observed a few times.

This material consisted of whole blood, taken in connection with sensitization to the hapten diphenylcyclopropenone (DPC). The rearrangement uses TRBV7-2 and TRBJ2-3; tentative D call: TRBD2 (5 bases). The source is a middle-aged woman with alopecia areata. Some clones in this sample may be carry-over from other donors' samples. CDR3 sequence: CASSPTRDTDTQYF. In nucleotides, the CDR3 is TGTGCCAGCAGCCCGACTCGGGACACAGATACGCAGTATTTT.